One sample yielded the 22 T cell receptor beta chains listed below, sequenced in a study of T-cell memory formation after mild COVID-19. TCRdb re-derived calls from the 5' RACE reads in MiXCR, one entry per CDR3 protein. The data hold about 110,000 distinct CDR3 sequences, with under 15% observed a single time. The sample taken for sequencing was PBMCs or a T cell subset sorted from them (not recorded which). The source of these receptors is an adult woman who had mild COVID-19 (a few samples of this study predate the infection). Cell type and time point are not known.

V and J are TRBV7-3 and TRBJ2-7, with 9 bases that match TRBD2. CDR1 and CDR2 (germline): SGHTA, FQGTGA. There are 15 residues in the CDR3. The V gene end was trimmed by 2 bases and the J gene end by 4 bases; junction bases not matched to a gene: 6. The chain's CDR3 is CASSLDASGVYEQYF. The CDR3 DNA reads TGTGCCAGCAGCTTAGATGCTAGCGGGGTGTACGAGCAGTACTTC.

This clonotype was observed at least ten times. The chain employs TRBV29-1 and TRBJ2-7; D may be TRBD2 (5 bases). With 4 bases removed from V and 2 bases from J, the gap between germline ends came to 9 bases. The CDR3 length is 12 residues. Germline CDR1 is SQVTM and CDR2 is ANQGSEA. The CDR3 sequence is CSVAGLAYEQYF. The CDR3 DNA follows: TGCAGCGTTGCAGGACTTGCCTACGAGCAGTACTTC.

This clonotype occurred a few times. In DNA form, the CDR3 reads TGTGCCAGCAGCCCTAGGGGGCTCGAGACCCAGTACTTC. Protein product: CASSPRGLETQYF. The chain couples TRBV7-6 to TRBJ2-5, with 7 positions matching TRBD1. There are 13 residues in the CDR3. Germline V lookup: CDR1 SGHVS, CDR2 FNYEAQ. With V trimmed by 5 bases and J by 5 bases, 5 bases remained unmatched. Full variable domain (remainder filled in from reference TRBV7-6 and TRBJ2-5): GAGVSQSPRYKVTKRGQDVALRCDPISGHVSLYWYRQALGQGPEFLTYFNYEAQQDKSGLPNDRFSAERPEGSISTLTIQRTEQRDSAMYRCASSPRGLETQYFGPGTRLLVL.

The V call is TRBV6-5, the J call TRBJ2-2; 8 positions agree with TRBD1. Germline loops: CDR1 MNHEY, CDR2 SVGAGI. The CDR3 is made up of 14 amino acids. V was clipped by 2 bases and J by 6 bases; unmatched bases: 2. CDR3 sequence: CASSYQGAAGELFF. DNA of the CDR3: TGTGCCAGCAGTTACCAGGGGGCCGCCGGGGAGCTGTTTTTT.

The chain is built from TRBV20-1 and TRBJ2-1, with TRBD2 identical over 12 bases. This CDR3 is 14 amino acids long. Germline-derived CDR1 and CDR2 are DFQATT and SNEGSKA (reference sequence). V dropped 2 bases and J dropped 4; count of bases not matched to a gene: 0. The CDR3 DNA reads TGCAGTGCTAGACTAGCGGGGGGGTACAATGAGCAGTTCTTC. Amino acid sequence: CSARLAGGYNEQFF.

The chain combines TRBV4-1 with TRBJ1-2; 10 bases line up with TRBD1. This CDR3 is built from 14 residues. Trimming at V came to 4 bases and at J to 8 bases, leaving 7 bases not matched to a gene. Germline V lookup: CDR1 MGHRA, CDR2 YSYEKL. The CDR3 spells CASSPTGQGGGYTF. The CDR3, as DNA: TGCGCCAGCAGCCCCACAGGACAGGGGGGGGGCTACACCTTC.

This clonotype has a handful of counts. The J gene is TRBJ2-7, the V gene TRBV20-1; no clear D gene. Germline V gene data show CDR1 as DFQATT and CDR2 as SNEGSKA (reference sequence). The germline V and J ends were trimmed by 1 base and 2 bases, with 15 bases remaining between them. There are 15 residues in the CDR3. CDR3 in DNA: TGCAGTGCTAGAGTGAAGGGTAACCCTACCTACGAGCAGTACTTC. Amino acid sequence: CSARVKGNPTYEQYF.

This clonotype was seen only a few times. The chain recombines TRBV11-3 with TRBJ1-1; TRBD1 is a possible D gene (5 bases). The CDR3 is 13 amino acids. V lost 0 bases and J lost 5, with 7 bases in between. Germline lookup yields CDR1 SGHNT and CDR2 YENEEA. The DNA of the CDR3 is TGTGCCAGCAGCTTAGATCAGGGTACTGAAGCTTTCTTT. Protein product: CASSLDQGTEAFF.

This CDR3 reads CASSKTVTSTDTQYF. Written as DNA, the CDR3 is TGTGCCAGCAGCAAGACAGTCACCAGCACAGATACGCAGTATTTT. The chain links TRBV21-1 to TRBJ2-3; the table's D gene call, TRBD1, was not cross checked with the DNA. TRBV21-1 is flagged as a pseudogene. This CDR3 has 15 residues.

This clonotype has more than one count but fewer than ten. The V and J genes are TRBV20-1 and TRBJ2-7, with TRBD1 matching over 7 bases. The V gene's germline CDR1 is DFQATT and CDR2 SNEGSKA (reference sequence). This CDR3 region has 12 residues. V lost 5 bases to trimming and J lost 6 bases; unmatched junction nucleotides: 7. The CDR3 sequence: CSARTGEIEQYF. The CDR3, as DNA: TGCAGTGCTCGGACAGGAGAAATCGAGCAGTACTTC.

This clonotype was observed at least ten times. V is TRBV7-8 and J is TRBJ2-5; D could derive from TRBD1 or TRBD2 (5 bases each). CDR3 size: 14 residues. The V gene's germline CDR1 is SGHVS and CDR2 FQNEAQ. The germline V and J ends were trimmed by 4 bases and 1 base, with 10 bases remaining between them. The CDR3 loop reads CASSSGAFQETQYF. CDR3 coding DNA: TGTGCCAGCAGCTCCGGGGCCTTCCAAGAGACCCAGTACTTC.

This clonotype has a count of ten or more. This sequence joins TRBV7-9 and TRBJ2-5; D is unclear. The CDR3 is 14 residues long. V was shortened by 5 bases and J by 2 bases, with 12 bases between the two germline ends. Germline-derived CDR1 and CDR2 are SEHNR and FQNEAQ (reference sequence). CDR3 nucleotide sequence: TGTGCCAGCAGCACCCCACGGAATCAAGAGACCCAGTACTTC. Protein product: CASSTPRNQETQYF.

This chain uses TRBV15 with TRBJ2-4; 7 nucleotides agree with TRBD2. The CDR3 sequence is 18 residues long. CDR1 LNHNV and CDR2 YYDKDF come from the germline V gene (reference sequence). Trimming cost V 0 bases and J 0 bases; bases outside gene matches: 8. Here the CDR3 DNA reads TGTGCCACCAGCAGAGACAGTCTAGCGGCATTAGCCAAAAACATTCAGTACTTC. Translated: CATSRDSLAALAKNIQYF.

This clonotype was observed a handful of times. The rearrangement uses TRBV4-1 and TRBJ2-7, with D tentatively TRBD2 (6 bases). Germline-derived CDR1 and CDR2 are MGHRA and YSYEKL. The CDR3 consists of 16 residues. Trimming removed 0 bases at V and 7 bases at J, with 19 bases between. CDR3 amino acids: CASSQEGGVGRMEQYF. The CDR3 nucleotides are TGCGCCAGCAGCCAAGAAGGAGGGGTTGGTAGAATGGAGCAGTACTTC.

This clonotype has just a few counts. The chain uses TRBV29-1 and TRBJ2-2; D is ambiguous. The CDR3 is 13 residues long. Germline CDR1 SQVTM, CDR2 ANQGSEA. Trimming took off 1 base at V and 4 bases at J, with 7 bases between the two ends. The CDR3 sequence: CSVEGVSTGELFF. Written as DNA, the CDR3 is TGCAGCGTTGAAGGGGTTAGCACCGGGGAGCTGTTTTTT.

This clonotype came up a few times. The CDR3 is CASSYGAGAGDTQYF. Here the CDR3 DNA reads TGTGCCAGCAGCTACGGAGCGGGGGCCGGTGATACGCAGTATTTT. This chain links TRBV7-9 with TRBJ2-3; 8 positions match TRBD2. V lost 4 bases and J lost 6; bases outside the gene matches: 9. The CDR3 length is 15 residues. Germline V lookup: CDR1 SEHNR, CDR2 FQNEAQ (reference sequence).

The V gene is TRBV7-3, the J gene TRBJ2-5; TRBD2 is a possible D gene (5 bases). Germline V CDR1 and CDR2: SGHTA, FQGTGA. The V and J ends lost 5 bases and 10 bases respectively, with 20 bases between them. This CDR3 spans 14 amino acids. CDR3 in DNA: TGTGCCAGCAGCCCCGACGGGATCTCGGTTCTCCAGTACTTC. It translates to CASSPDGISVLQYF.

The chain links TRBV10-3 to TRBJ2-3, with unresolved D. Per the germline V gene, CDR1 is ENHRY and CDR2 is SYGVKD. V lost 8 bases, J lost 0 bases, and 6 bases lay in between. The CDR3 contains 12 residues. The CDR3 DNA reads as TGTGCCATCTGGGATAGCACAGATACGCAGTATTTT. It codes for CAIWDSTDTQYF.

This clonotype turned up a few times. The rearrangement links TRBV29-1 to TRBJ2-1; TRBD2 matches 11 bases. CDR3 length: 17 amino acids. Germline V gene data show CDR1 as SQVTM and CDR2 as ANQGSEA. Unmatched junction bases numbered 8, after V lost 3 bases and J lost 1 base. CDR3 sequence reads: CSVENSGRVLSYNEQFF. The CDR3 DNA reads TGCAGCGTTGAGAATAGCGGGAGGGTCCTGTCCTACAATGAGCAGTTCTTC.

This CDR3 reads CASSYSGLAGGGQFF. The CDR3 DNA follows: TGTGCCAGCAGCTATTCGGGACTAGCGGGAGGAGGTCAGTTCTTC. V is TRBV7-3 and J is TRBJ2-1; 15 bases match TRBD2. Unmatched junction bases numbered 8, after V lost 4 bases and J lost 13 bases. The CDR3 is made up of 15 amino acids. Germline CDR1 is SGHTA and CDR2 is FQGTGA. Full variable domain (outside the CDR3, taken from reference TRBV7-3 and TRBJ2-1): GAGVSQTPSNKVTEKGKYVELRCDPISGHTALYWYRQSLGQGPEFLIYFQGTGAADDSGLPNDRFFAVRPEGSVSTLKIQRTERGDSAVYLCASSYSGLAGGGQFFGPGTRLTVL.

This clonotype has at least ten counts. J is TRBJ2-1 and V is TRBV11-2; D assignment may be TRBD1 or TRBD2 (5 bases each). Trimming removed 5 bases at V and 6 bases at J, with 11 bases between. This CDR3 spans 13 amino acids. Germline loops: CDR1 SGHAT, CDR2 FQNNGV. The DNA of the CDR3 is TGTGCCAGCAGCCCTGTGGGGGTCAATGAGCAGTTCTTC. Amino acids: CASSPVGVNEQFF.

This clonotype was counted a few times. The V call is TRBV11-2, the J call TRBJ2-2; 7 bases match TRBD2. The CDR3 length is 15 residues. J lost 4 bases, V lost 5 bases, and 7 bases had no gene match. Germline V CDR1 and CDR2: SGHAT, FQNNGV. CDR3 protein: CASSHSGTTTGELFF. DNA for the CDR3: TGTGCCAGCAGCCACTCCGGGACTACCACCGGGGAGCTGTTTTTT.